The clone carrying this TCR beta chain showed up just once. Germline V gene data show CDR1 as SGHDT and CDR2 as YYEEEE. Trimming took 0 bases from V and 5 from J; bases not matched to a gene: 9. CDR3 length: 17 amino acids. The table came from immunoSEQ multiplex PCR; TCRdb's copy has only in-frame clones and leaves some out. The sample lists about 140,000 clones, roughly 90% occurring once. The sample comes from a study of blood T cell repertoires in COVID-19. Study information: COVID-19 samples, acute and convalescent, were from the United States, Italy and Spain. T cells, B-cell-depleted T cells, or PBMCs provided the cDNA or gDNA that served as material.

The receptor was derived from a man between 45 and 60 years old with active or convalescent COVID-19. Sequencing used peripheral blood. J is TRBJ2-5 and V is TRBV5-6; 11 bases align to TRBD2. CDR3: CASSLGGSGRALETQYF. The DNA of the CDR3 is TGTGCCAGCAGCTTGGGCGGTAGCGGGAGGGCCCTCGAGACCCAGTACTTC. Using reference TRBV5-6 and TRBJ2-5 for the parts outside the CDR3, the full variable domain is DAGVTQSPTHLIKTRGQQVTLRCSPKSGHDTVSWYQQALGQGPQFIFQYYEEEERQRGNFPDRFSGHQFPNYSSELNVNALLLGDSALYLCASSLGGSGRALETQYFGPGTRLLVL.